This T cell receptor (beta chain) was found in a study of radiation and T cells in renal cell carcinoma. Here immunoSEQ multiplex PCR was the method, and the copy in TCRdb shows in-frame clones only, minus some. The data contain about 130,000 clones, nearly 90% of them singletons. Time point of the sample: baseline pretreatment blood. The treatment here: 15 Gy SBRT to primary tumor, nephrectomy 4 weeks later. Clear cell pathology was present in this patient's renal cell carcinoma. CDR1 is SGHDN and CDR2 is FVKESK in the germline V gene. J gave up 3 bases and V 4 bases, and 5 bases lay outside the gene matches. This CDR3 region has 15 residues.

This sample comprised blood, obtained from a patient whose treatment included radiotherapy and nephrectomy. The TCR was taken from a woman aged 50 to 60 with renal cell carcinoma. J is TRBJ2-3 and V is TRBV14; TRBD1 aligns across 9 bases. The DNA of the CDR3 is TGTGCCAGCAGCCTGGGACAGGGTGTAACAGATACGCAGTATTTT. Amino acid sequence: CASSLGQGVTDTQYF.